These 10 T cell receptor beta chains were all obtained from the same sample, sequenced in a study of cytomegalovirus exposure and HLA in healthy donors. PCR employed 60 Vbeta and 13 Jbeta primers. Using immunoSEQ multiplex PCR, the repertoire was profiled, and TCRdb retains in-frame clones only, with some absent. The sample lists over 65,000 clones; less than 80% were seen once. Sequenced input: PBMCs. These receptor sequences come from a man in his sixties in good health and CMV-seropositive.

The chain couples TRBV6-4 to TRBJ2-1, with TRBD2 as a possible D gene (5 bases). This CDR3 has 15 amino acids. The ends were cut back, 6 bases at V and 3 bases at J, with 15 bases in the middle. Per the germline V gene, CDR1 is MRHNA and CDR2 is SNTAGT. CDR3 residues: CASSPRGGGYNEQFF. CDR3 nucleotides: TGTGCCAGCAGCCCTCGAGGCGGAGGCTACAATGAGCAGTTCTTC.

This clone occurred a few times. CDR3 residues: CASSLLSPDTQYF. The CDR3 nucleotides read TGTGCCAGTAGTCTCCTAAGTCCAGATACGCAGTATTTT. This rearrangement joins TRBV19 to TRBJ2-3; D gene ambiguous. Trimming cost V 5 bases and J 4 bases, with 10 bases left between them. Looked up from germline, CDR1 is LNHDA and CDR2 is SQIVND (reference sequence). CDR3 length: 13 residues. The full variable domain, its missing parts supplied by reference TRBV19 and TRBJ2-3, is DGGITQSPKYLFRKEGQNVTLSCEQNLNHDAMYWYRQDPGQGLRLIYYSQIVNDFQKGDIAEGYSVSREKKESFPLTVTSAQKNPTAFYLCASSLLSPDTQYFGPGTRLTVL.

The chain links TRBV29-1 to TRBJ1-1, with no clear D. There are 11 residues in the CDR3. Germline CDR1 is SQVTM and CDR2 is ANQGSEA. V was cut by 6 bases and J by 5 bases, with 10 bases left in between. This chain's CDR3 is CSVVEPTEAFF. CDR3 sequence (DNA): TGCAGCGTCGTAGAACCTACTGAAGCTTTCTTT.

The rearrangement uses TRBV7-9 and TRBJ2-1; 9 nucleotides line up with TRBD2. CDR1 is SEHNR, CDR2 FQNEAQ, per germline (reference sequence). The V and J ends lost 5 bases and 7 bases, in that order; junction bases with no gene match: 15. The CDR3 covers 17 residues. The CDR3 DNA reads TGTGCCAGCAGCGGGCTTTTTAGCGGGAGACTGTCGAATGAGCAGTTCTTC. This gives the protein CASSGLFSGRLSNEQFF.

This sequence joins TRBV19 and TRBJ1-5; D is uncertain. The germline V and J ends were trimmed by 3 bases and 0 bases, with 12 bases remaining between them. Germline V gene data show CDR1 as LNHDA and CDR2 as SQIVND (reference sequence). The CDR3 has 16 amino acids. CDR3 loop: CASSIPEYYSNQPQHF. CDR3 DNA: TGTGCCAGTAGTATCCCGGAATACTATAGCAATCAGCCCCAGCATTTT. Together with reference TRBV19 and TRBJ1-5, the CDR3 gives the full variable domain: DGGITQSPKYLFRKEGQNVTLSCEQNLNHDAMYWYRQDPGQGLRLIYYSQIVNDFQKGDIAEGYSVSREKKESFPLTVTSAQKNPTAFYLCASSIPEYYSNQPQHFGDGTRLSIL.

J is TRBJ1-6 and V is TRBV6-6; 7 bases match TRBD1. The V gene end was trimmed by 5 bases and the J gene end by 6 bases; junction bases not matched to a gene: 4. The CDR3 extends over 14 amino acids. In germline, CDR1 is MNHNY, CDR2 SVGAGI (reference sequence). The DNA for the CDR3 is TGTGCCAGCAGTACGGGACAGAGTAATTCACCCCTCCACTTT. The encoded protein is CASSTGQSNSPLHF.

This chain uses TRBV29-1 with TRBJ1-3, with 9 nucleotides matching TRBD1. Germline CDR1 SQVTM, CDR2 ANQGSEA. Trimming at V came to 6 bases and at J to 4 bases, leaving 1 base not matched to a gene. The CDR3 has 12 residues. The CDR3 loop reads CSVDRGGNTIYF. CDR3 bases: TGCAGCGTGGACAGGGGAGGAAACACCATATATTTT.

V is TRBV4-1 and J is TRBJ2-3; no definite D call. This CDR3 region has 15 residues. Per the germline V gene, CDR1 is MGHRA and CDR2 is YSYEKL. V lost 0 bases and J lost 3, with 10 bases in between. The DNA for the CDR3 is TGCGCCAGCAGCCAAGATGCGTTAAGTACAGATACGCAGTATTTT. This codes for CASSQDALSTDTQYF.

The CDR3: CASSLGGGSYNEQFF. The CDR3 DNA follows: TGTGCCAGCAGCTTAGGCGGGGGGTCCTACAATGAGCAGTTCTTC. The rearrangement uses TRBV7-2 and TRBJ2-1, with 8 bases aligning to TRBD2. CDR1 SGHTA and CDR2 FQGNSA come from the germline V gene. CDR3 length equals 15 residues. The V and J ends lost 1 base and 1 base, in that order; junction bases with no gene match: 0.

This rearrangement joins TRBV11-3 to TRBJ2-2; weak D call: TRBD1 (6 bases). The CDR3 contains 14 residues. CDR1 SGHNT and CDR2 YENEEA come from the germline V gene. Trimming took off 4 bases at V and 4 bases at J, with 10 bases between the two ends. Written as DNA, the CDR3 is TGTGCCAGCAGCTCGCAGGGGAGCACCGGGGAGCTGTTTTTT. It specifies CASSSQGSTGELFF.